This TCR beta chain came from a study of cytomegalovirus exposure and HLA in healthy donors. The study drew the donors from its roughly 130-subject validation cohort, separate from the roughly 700-subject first cohort. V dropped 5 bases and J dropped 8 bases, with 13 bases sitting between them. CDR1 SGHTA and CDR2 FQGNSA come from the germline V gene. There are 13 residues in the CDR3. Libraries were prepared by immunoSEQ multiplex PCR; TCRdb keeps only in-frame clonotypes and omits some of them. The repertoire holds roughly 300,000 clones, 75% to 90% seen once, with 1.2% in the top ten. Sequencing was done on a sample of PBMCs. The chain combines TRBV7-2 with TRBJ2-1; no clear D gene. The receptor was derived from a woman between 25 and 40 years old in good health and CMV-seropositive. The CDR3 DNA follows: TGTGCCAGCAGCCTCATTGTTAGCCATGAGCAGTTCTTC. This sequence encodes CASSLIVSHEQFF.